This T cell receptor beta chain was recovered during a study of blood T cell repertoires in COVID-19. Produced via immunoSEQ multiplex PCR; TCRdb's table is partial and in-frame only. Of some 62,000 clones in the sample, roughly 88% are singletons; the top ten hold 1% to 1.5%. The CDR3 totals 13 residues. The V gene's germline CDR1 is MNHNS and CDR2 SASEGT. The junction had 4 bases not matched to a gene; V was cut back by 2 bases and J by 10 bases. This clone has just a few counts. The J gene is TRBJ2-1, the V gene TRBV6-1; TRBD2 matches at 8 bases. Sequencing was carried out using peripheral blood. The source of this sequence is a woman older than 75 with acute or convalescent COVID-19. The CDR3 protein is CASSESGRQEQFF. CDR3 DNA sequence: TGTGCCAGCAGTGAAAGCGGGAGACAGGAGCAGTTCTTC.